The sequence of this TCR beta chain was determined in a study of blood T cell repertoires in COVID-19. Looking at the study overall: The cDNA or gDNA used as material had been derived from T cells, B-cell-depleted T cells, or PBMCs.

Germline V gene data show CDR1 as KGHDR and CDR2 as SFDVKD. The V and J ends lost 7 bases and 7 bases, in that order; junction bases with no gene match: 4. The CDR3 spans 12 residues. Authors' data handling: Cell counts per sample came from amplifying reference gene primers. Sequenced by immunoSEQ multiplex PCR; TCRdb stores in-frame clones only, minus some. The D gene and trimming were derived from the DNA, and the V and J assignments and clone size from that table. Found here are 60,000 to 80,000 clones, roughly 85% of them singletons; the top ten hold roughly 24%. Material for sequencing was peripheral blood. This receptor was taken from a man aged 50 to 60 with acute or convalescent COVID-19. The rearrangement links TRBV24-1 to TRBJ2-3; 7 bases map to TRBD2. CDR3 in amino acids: CATSRDYNTQYF. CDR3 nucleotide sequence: TGTGCCACCAGCAGGGACTACAATACGCAGTATTTT.